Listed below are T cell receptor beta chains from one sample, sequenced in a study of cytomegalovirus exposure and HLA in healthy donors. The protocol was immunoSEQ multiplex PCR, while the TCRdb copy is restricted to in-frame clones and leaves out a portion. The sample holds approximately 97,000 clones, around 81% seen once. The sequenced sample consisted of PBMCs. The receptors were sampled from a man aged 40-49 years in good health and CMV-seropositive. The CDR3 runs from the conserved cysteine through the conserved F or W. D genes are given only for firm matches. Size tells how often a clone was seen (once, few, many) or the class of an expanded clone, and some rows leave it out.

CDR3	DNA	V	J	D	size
CASSLLAGGVSTDTQYF	TGTGCCAGCAGCTTACTAGCGGGAGGAGTGAGCACAGATACGCAGTATTTT	TRBV7-9	TRBJ2-3	TRBD2	-
CASSLNQAGGETQYF	TGCGCCAGCAGCCTGAATCAAGCGGGGGGGGAGACCCAGTACTTC	TRBV4-1	TRBJ2-5	TRBD2	few
CASSLTSGNYEQYF	TGCGCCAGCAGCTTGACTAGCGGGAACTACGAGCAGTACTTC	TRBV5-1	TRBJ2-7	TRBD2	-
CASIAGVANTGELFF	TGTGCCAGCATCGCAGGGGTGGCGAACACCGGGGAGCTGTTTTTT	TRBV28	TRBJ2-2	-	-
CASSSNPGLATNNEQFF	TGTGCCAGCAGCTCGAACCCGGGACTAGCGACTAACAATGAGCAGTTCTTC	TRBV7-9	TRBJ2-1	TRBD2	-
CASSPLRMTGLDGYTF	TGTGCCAGCAGCCCCTTAAGAATGACAGGCCTGGATGGCTACACCTTC	TRBV14	TRBJ1-2	-	-
CASSFAVSGNTEAFF	TGCGCCAGCAGCTTCGCTGTTTCGGGGAACACTGAAGCTTTCTTT	TRBV5-1	TRBJ1-1	-	once
CASSVGQGLTTEAFF	TGTGCCAGCAGCGTAGGGCAGGGTTTGACCACTGAAGCTTTCTTT	TRBV9	TRBJ1-1	-	few
CASSSITGANTEAFF	TGTGCCAGCAGCTCGATTACAGGGGCAAACACTGAAGCTTTCTTT	TRBV7-8	TRBJ1-1	TRBD1	-
CSVAIDNTGELFF	TGCAGCGTTGCTATAGATAACACCGGGGAGCTGTTTTTT	TRBV29-1	TRBJ2-2	-	few
CASRDSSTDTQYF	TGTGCCAGCAGGGACTCCAGCACAGATACGCAGTATTTT	TRBV28	TRBJ2-3	-	-
CASSFKETQYF	TGCGCCAGCAGCTTCAAAGAGACCCAGTACTTC	TRBV5-1	TRBJ2-5	-	-